This TCR beta chain appears in the sequencing data of a study of cytomegalovirus exposure and HLA in healthy donors. Study-wide context: Out of 170 million or so T cells, an earlier analysis found over 90 million unique TCR beta sequences in total. General study points: Among CMV-associated TCR beta chains, most appeared HLA-restricted in a later analysis. Previously analyzed data showed that most TCR beta V segments were productive at a frequency of about 87% or about 30%.

A note on this clone: Its antigen remains unidentified.

V was shortened by 7 bases and J by 4 bases, with 16 bases between the two germline ends. This CDR3 region has 15 residues. Germline-derived CDR1 and CDR2 are SGHAT and FQNNGV. The PCR contained 60 Vbeta and 13 Jbeta primers. The method was immunoSEQ multiplex PCR; TCRdb's version includes in-frame clones alone and lacks a portion of them. Here the sample spans fewer than 85,000 clones, over 70% being singletons. This TCR was recovered from a man in his late teens or twenties in good health and CMV-seropositive. The chain joins TRBV11-2 to TRBJ1-4; D ambiguous. Specimen: PBMCs. CDR3 amino acids: CASTHRGLVNEKLFF. As DNA, the CDR3 is TGTGCCAGCACCCATAGAGGACTCGTTAATGAAAAACTGTTTTTT.